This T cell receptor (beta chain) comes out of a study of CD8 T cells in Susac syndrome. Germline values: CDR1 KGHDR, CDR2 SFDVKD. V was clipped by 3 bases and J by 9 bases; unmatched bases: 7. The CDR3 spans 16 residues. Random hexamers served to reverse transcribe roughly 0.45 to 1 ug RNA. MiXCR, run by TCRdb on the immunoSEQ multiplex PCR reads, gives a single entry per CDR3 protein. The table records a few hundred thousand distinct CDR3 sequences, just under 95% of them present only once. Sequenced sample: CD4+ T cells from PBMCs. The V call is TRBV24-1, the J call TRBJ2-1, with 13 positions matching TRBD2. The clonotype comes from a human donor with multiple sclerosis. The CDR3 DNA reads TGTGCCACCAGTGATCCGGGACTAGCGGGAATCCCTGAGCAGTTCTTC. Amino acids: CATSDPGLAGIPEQFF.